Each of the 10 T cell receptor beta chains below was sequenced from the same sample in a study of CD8+CD57+ T cells in acquired aplastic anemia. Patients sequenced had flow cytometry evidence of CD8+CD57+ cell expansion. The use of genomic DNA as template underpinned the TCR beta VDJ and CDR3 profiling. TCRdb recomputed calls from the reads with MiXCR, one row per CDR3 protein. This repertoire shows hundreds of thousands of distinct CDR3 sequences, roughly a third found once; its top ten account for less than 0.85%. Source material: sorted CD4+, CD8+, or CD8+CD57+ T cells (not recorded which) from PBMCs. These receptors all stem from a human donor with aplastic anemia.

The sample holds many counts of this clonotype. This chain uses TRBV10-1 with TRBJ2-4; D might be TRBD1 or TRBD2, each matching 5 bases. The CDR3 length is 15 residues. Trimming stripped 3 bases from V and 7 bases from J, with 16 bases between. The germline CDR1 and CDR2 sequences are WNHNN and SYGVQD (reference sequence). The CDR3 region is CASSDENRGVNIQYF. In DNA, the CDR3 is TGCGCCAGCAGTGACGAAAATCGAGGGGTCAACATTCAGTACTTC.

This clonotype was picked up a small number of times. The CDR3 DNA follows: TGTGCCAGCAGTTTGGGACAGGATTCACCCCTCCACTTT. This sequence encodes CASSLGQDSPLHF. The rearrangement uses TRBV12-3 or TRBV12-4 and TRBJ1-6; 8 positions match TRBD1. The CDR3 runs 13 residues. The junction had 0 bases not matched to a gene; V was cut back by 3 bases and J by 8 bases.

In this sample, this clonotype turned up many times. The rearrangement links TRBV7-9 to TRBJ2-5; D is possibly TRBD2 (5 bases). The germline gives CDR1 SEHNR, CDR2 FQNEAQ (reference sequence). This CDR3 has 14 residues. With 5 bases removed from V and 5 bases from J, the gap between germline ends came to 15 bases. CDR3 sequence: CASSMSGEVETQYF. The DNA for the CDR3 is TGTGCCAGCAGCATGAGCGGAGAGGTGGAGACCCAGTACTTC. Full variable domain (remainder filled in from reference TRBV7-9 and TRBJ2-5): DTGVSQNPRHKITKRGQNVTFRCDPISEHNRLYWYRQTLGQGPEFLTYFQNEAQLEKSRLLSDRFSAERPKGSFSTLEIQRTEQGDSAMYLCASSMSGEVETQYFGPGTRLLVL.

This clonotype was seen repeatedly, ten times or more. The chain has TRBV19 and TRBJ2-5, with no clear D. The CDR3 extends over 13 amino acids. Per germline, CDR1 LNHDA and CDR2 SQIVND (reference sequence). Trimming removed 3 bases from V and 0 bases from J, with 5 bases in between. CDR3 region: CASSMPNQETQYF. For the CDR3, the DNA is TGTGCCAGTAGTATGCCCAACCAAGAGACCCAGTACTTC. The full variable domain, in which reference TRBV19 and TRBJ2-5 provide the parts outside the CDR3, is DGGITQSPKYLFRKEGQNVTLSCEQNLNHDAMYWYRQDPGQGLRLIYYSQIVNDFQKGDIAEGYSVSREKKESFPLTVTSAQKNPTAFYLCASSMPNQETQYFGPGTRLLVL.

The J gene is TRBJ2-2, the V gene TRBV4-2, with a weak D call TRBD2 (6 bases). This CDR3 is built from 16 residues. Per germline, CDR1 LGHNA and CDR2 YNFKEQ. V lost 4 bases and J lost 0, with 12 bases in between. The CDR3 loop reads CASSPNGGPNTGELFF. The CDR3 nucleotides read TGTGCCAGCAGCCCTAACGGGGGTCCGAACACCGGGGAGCTGTTTTTT.

In DNA form, the CDR3 reads TGCGCCAGCAGCCCGGATGGGCGGGGCACTGAAGCTTTCTTT. As protein: CASSPDGRGTEAFF. J is TRBJ1-1 and V is TRBV5-1; D call uncertain. In germline, CDR1 is SGHRS, CDR2 YFSETQ. V lost 4 bases and J 4 bases, leaving 14 bases between the germline ends. The CDR3 covers 14 residues.

This rearrangement joins TRBV14 to TRBJ1-1; D might be TRBD1 (5 bases). Trimming pared 1 base from V and 0 bases from J, leaving 15 bases between. Germline CDR1 and CDR2: SGHDN and FVKESK. The CDR3 totals 17 residues. CDR3 residues: CASSQGQGIPLNTEAFF. CDR3 nucleotide sequence: TGTGCCAGCAGCCAAGGTCAGGGAATCCCTTTGAACACTGAAGCTTTCTTT.

This clonotype was recorded a few times. The chain is built from TRBV5-1 and TRBJ2-1, with TRBD2 matching over 7 bases. Germline V gene sequence: CDR1 SGHRS, CDR2 YFSETQ. This CDR3 comprises 13 residues. V was pared by 2 bases and J by 5 bases, with 1 base of the junction left unmatched. The CDR3 sequence: CASSFGGDNEQFF. The CDR3 bases are TGCGCCAGCAGCTTTGGGGGGGACAATGAGCAGTTCTTC.

This clonotype was detected ten times or more. CDR3 sequence: CATSRVRDRDDYGYTF. In DNA, the CDR3 is TGTGCCACCAGCAGAGTTAGGGACAGGGATGACTATGGCTACACCTTC. V is TRBV15 and J is TRBJ1-2; TRBD1 agrees at 9 bases. With V trimmed by 1 base and J by 3 bases, 6 bases remained unmatched. Germline CDR1 reads LNHNV; CDR2 reads YYDKDF (reference sequence). The CDR3 has 16 residues. Complete variable domain (other parts from reference TRBV15 and TRBJ1-2): DAMVIQNPRYQVTQFGKPVTLSCSQTLNHNVMYWYQQKSSQAPKLLFHYYDKDFNNEADTPDNFQSRRPNTSFCFLDIRSPGLGDTAMYLCATSRVRDRDDYGYTFGSGTRLTVV.

This chain joins TRBV30 and TRBJ2-7; D unresolved. The CDR3 contains 8 residues. With 4 bases removed from V and 9 bases from J, the gap between germline ends came to 4 bases. Germline V lookup: CDR1 GTSNPN, CDR2 SVGIG (reference sequence). DNA for the CDR3: TGTGCCTGGAACAGGCAGTACTTC. This gives the protein CAWNRQYF.